The 2 T cell receptor beta chains reported below all come from one sample, sequenced in a study of T cells in Graves' hyperthyroidism and ophthalmopathy. Researchers amplified the TCR beta CDR3 regions from RNA transcripts. The TCR CDR3 first-round RT-PCR relied on the HTBI primer set. MiXCR, applied by TCRdb to the multiplex PCR reads, yields one record per CDR3 protein. The table has around 600,000 distinct CDR3 sequences, roughly 15% seen once; the top ten hold approximately 13%. Source material: blood. These TCRs come from a woman aged 45-60 years with Graves' ophthalmopathy.

This sequence joins TRBV19 and TRBJ1-1, with 9 bases identical to TRBD1. The germline gives CDR1 LNHDA, CDR2 SQIVND (reference sequence). V lost 6 bases and J lost 9; bases outside the gene matches: 8. The CDR3 has 13 residues. CDR3: CASSLDRGRKAFF. CDR3 nucleotide sequence: TGTGCCAGTAGCTTGGACAGGGGACGAAAAGCTTTCTTT.

In this sample, this clonotype turned up a few times. This chain joins TRBV6-1 and TRBJ1-1; D is possibly TRBD1 (5 bases). This CDR3 contains 16 residues. Trimming pared 5 bases from V and 3 bases from J, leaving 19 bases between. Germline V gene lookup returns CDR1 MNHNS and CDR2 SASEGT. In DNA form, the CDR3 reads TGTGCCAGCAGTTCAAGACCCGGGGCCAAATACACTGAAGCTTTCTTT. Protein: CASSSRPGAKYTEAFF.